The 18 T cell receptor beta chains in this list originate from one sample, sequenced in a study of T cell responses to AZD1222 COVID-19 vaccine. Generated by immunoSEQ multiplex PCR, the TCRdb table keeps only in-frame clones and is missing some. Of roughly 80,000 clones listed, just over 90% are singletons. The specimen was peripheral blood, collected 28 days after the second AZD1222 dose. These receptors all come from an adult who received the AZD1222 COVID-19 vaccine.

The chain employs TRBV28 and TRBJ1-5; D gene unclear. The CDR3 totals 15 residues. Germline CDR1 MDHEN, CDR2 SYDVKM. V was cut by 5 bases and J by 0 bases, with 11 bases left in between. The CDR3 sequence is CASSTLTGSNQPQHF. In nucleotides, the CDR3 is TGTGCCAGCAGTACCCTGACGGGTAGCAATCAGCCCCAGCATTTT.

This chain connects TRBV2 to TRBJ2-2, with D hard to call. The CDR3 spans 15 residues. Germline CDR1 SNHLY, CDR2 FYNNEI. V was shortened by 8 bases and J by 1 base, with 14 bases between the two germline ends. CDR3 region: CASQFRSQNTGELFF. DNA for the CDR3: TGTGCCAGCCAATTCAGGAGCCAGAACACCGGGGAGCTGTTTTTT. The entire variable domain, with the rest obtained from reference TRBV2 and TRBJ2-2, is as follows: EPEVTQTPSHQVTQMGQEVILRCVPISNHLYFYWYRQILGQKVEFLVSFYNNEISEKSEIFDDQFSVERPDGSNFTLKIRSTKLEDSAMYFCASQFRSQNTGELFFGEGSRLTVL.

This sequence joins TRBV28 and TRBJ1-5; D might be TRBD1 (6 bases). Per germline, CDR1 MDHEN and CDR2 SYDVKM. With 5 bases removed from V and 0 bases from J, the gap between germline ends came to 11 bases. The CDR3 spans 15 residues. The CDR3 reads CASSMDSSSNQPQHF. CDR3 DNA sequence: TGTGCCAGCAGTATGGACAGTAGTAGCAATCAGCCCCAGCATTTT.

V gene TRBV13 combines with J gene TRBJ2-1; weak D call: TRBD1 (7 bases). Germline CDR1 PRHDT, CDR2 FYEKMQ (reference sequence). V was shortened by 4 bases and J by 7 bases, with 20 bases between the two germline ends. This CDR3 region has 16 residues. CDR3 sequence: CASSSGGGSSPNEQFF. The DNA of the CDR3 is TGTGCCAGCAGCTCAGGAGGGGGCAGTTCCCCTAATGAGCAGTTCTTC.

The rearrangement links TRBV10-1 to TRBJ2-7, with 8 bases matching TRBD2. This CDR3 has 16 residues. Looked up from germline, CDR1 is WNHNN and CDR2 is SYGVQD (reference sequence). V lost 1 base, J lost 1 base, and 6 bases stayed unmatched. CDR3 bases: TGCGCCAGCAGTGAGTTGTTAGCGGGGCGTTCCTACGAGCAGTACTTC. It codes for CASSELLAGRSYEQYF.

This chain links TRBV11-2 with TRBJ2-5, with D possibly being TRBD1 (5 bases). The CDR3 runs to 17 residues. With 3 bases removed from V and 5 bases from J, the gap between germline ends came to 22 bases. CDR1 is SGHAT, CDR2 FQNNGV, per germline. The CDR3 bases are TGTGCCAGCAGCTTTTCCTCTCCGAGCAGGGCCTTGGAGACCCAGTACTTC. This translates into CASSFSSPSRALETQYF.

The chain employs TRBV7-2 and TRBJ1-2, with TRBD1 identical over 9 bases. Germline CDR1 is SGHTA and CDR2 is FQGNSA. The CDR3 consists of 16 residues. V lost 2 bases to trimming and J lost 4 bases; unmatched junction nucleotides: 8. The CDR3 loop is CASSLSVTGGSYGYTF. Here the CDR3 DNA reads TGTGCCAGCAGCTTAAGTGTAACAGGGGGCTCCTATGGCTACACCTTC.

This rearrangement joins TRBV2 to TRBJ1-3; D ambiguous. V lost 3 bases and J lost 4, with 13 bases in between. The CDR3 runs 15 residues. Per the germline V gene, CDR1 is SNHLY and CDR2 is FYNNEI. In DNA form, the CDR3 reads TGTGCCAGCAGTGACCCGGGAATAGCCGGAAACACCATATATTTT. Its translation is CASSDPGIAGNTIYF.

The V and J genes are TRBV6-5 and TRBJ1-1; D is unclear. CDR1 and CDR2 from the germline V gene are MNHEY and SVGAGI. With 6 bases removed from V and 7 bases from J, the gap between germline ends came to 9 bases. The CDR3 length is 11 residues. CDR3 residues: CASSAQSEAFF. In DNA, the CDR3 is TGTGCCAGCAGCGCCCAGAGTGAAGCTTTCTTT.

This clone was seen once. The chain employs TRBV4-1 and TRBJ2-7, with unresolved D. The germline CDR1 and CDR2 sequences are MGHRA and YSYEKL. The CDR3 runs to 14 residues. The V end lost 2 bases, the J end lost 0 bases, and 8 bases lay between the germline ends. The CDR3 protein is CASSQRSGSYEQYF. The CDR3 DNA sequence: TGCGCCAGCAGCCAAAGGTCAGGCTCCTACGAGCAGTACTTC.

The chain is built from TRBV14 and TRBJ1-3; possible D gene TRBD1, 5 bases. The germline V gene encodes CDR1 SGHDN and CDR2 FVKESK. V lost 9 bases, J lost 4 bases, and 16 bases lay in between. The CDR3 length is 14 residues. The CDR3: CASQQVSSGNTIYF. CDR3 bases: TGTGCCAGTCAACAGGTTTCTTCCGGAAACACCATATATTTT.

The chain joins TRBV5-1 to TRBJ1-2; D gene uncertain. Trimming cost V 4 bases and J 1 base, with 14 bases left between them. The CDR3 length is 15 residues. The V gene's germline CDR1 is SGHRS and CDR2 YFSETQ. CDR3 amino acids: CASSPGLPLNYGYTF. DNA for the CDR3: TGCGCCAGCAGCCCGGGGTTACCCCTTAACTATGGCTACACCTTC.

This clone has a single count. The chain has TRBV6-2 or TRBV6-3 and TRBJ2-6; no definite D call. Germline V gives CDR1 MNHEY, CDR2 SVGEGT. The CDR3 runs 17 residues. V was shortened by 2 bases and J by 2 bases, with 13 bases between the two germline ends. CDR3 loop: CASSYGQVVTGANVLTF. CDR3 DNA: TGTGCCAGCAGTTACGGGCAGGTAGTGACTGGGGCCAACGTCCTGACTTTC.

The chain uses TRBV9 and TRBJ1-2; D unclear. The V end was cut by 2 bases, the J end by 0 bases, with 11 bases between. Germline V gives CDR1 SGDLS, CDR2 YYNGEE. The CDR3 extends over 15 amino acids. In DNA form, the CDR3 reads TGTGCCAGCAGCGTGACCGACATTCCTAACTATGGCTACACCTTC. This encodes CASSVTDIPNYGYTF.

The chain couples TRBV3-1 (or the pseudogene TRBV3-2) to TRBJ1-2; 8 bases are a match to TRBD1. Germline-derived CDR1 and CDR2 are LGHDT and YNNKEL (reference sequence). The CDR3 has 12 residues. Losses at the gene ends were 9 bases for V and 5 bases for J; bases not matched to a gene: 5. The CDR3 DNA is TGTGCCAGTATGGACAGGGCTTATGGCTACACCTTC. Translated: CASMDRAYGYTF.

This chain uses TRBV30 with TRBJ2-7, with 8 bases identical to TRBD1. Germline CDR1 and CDR2: GTSNPN and SVGIG (reference sequence). V lost 0 bases, J lost 5 bases, and 9 bases stayed unmatched. This CDR3 has 15 amino acids. The CDR3 DNA follows: TGTGCCTGGAGTGTTGGCAGGGGGCGATTTGACGAGCAGTACTTC. Its protein product is CAWSVGRGRFDEQYF.

The chain recombines TRBV9 with TRBJ2-7, with D perhaps TRBD1 (5 bases). The V end was cut by 0 bases, the J end by 2 bases, with 21 bases between. The CDR3 totals 18 residues. CDR1 is SGDLS, CDR2 YYNGEE, per germline. The CDR3 reads CASSVDSNWGYVPYEQYF. The CDR3 DNA follows: TGTGCCAGCAGCGTAGACTCCAATTGGGGCTACGTTCCCTACGAGCAGTACTTC.

V gene TRBV5-1 combines with J gene TRBJ1-2, with a weak D call TRBD1 (6 bases). CDR3 length equals 15 residues. V was trimmed by 5 bases and J by 4 bases, leaving 18 bases between them. Per germline, CDR1 SGHRS and CDR2 YFSETQ. CDR3 coding DNA: TGCGCCAGCAGAGATTCGGGACAAATTATCTATGGCTACACCTTC. Translated: CASRDSGQIIYGYTF. The variable domain in full, completed from reference TRBV5-1 and TRBJ1-2, reads KAGVTQTPRYLIKTRGQQVTLSCSPISGHRSVSWYQQTPGQGLQFLFEYFSETQRNKGNFPGRFSGRQFSNSRSEMNVSTLELGDSALYLCASRDSGQIIYGYTFGSGTRLTVV.